This T cell receptor beta chain was captured by sequencing in a study of sequential checkpoint blockade in melanoma (dated by TCRdb to 2018 to 2020). In the study overall: Using 1:1 randomization, the trial assigned patients either to first-line nivolumab followed by ipilimumab (arm A) or to ipilimumab followed by nivolumab (arm B). Both trial sequences were followed by maintenance nivolumab.

There are 15 amino acids in the CDR3, from cysteine to phenylalanine inclusive. The sequence is cut down to CDR3 DNA, 45 bases in frame from base 1. In the germline V gene, CDR1 corresponds to LGHNA and CDR2 to YSLEER. Paper-wide results and their limitations: The response-prediction model combining TCR metrics and mutation burden needs validation in larger, independent patient cohorts.

About this clone itself: Its recognized antigen is unknown. No much larger clonotype is one base removed from it; base qualities were not supplied.

The immunoSEQ Assay was used to immunosequence TCRbeta CDR3 regions from genomic DNA. Genomic DNA was amplified by bias-controlled multiplex PCR before high-throughput sequencing. In the authors' own workflow: To quantify the absolute abundance of each unique TCRbeta CDR3 region, the sequences were collapsed and filtered. Clonality was defined as 1 minus Pielou's evenness and was calculated using productive rearrangements only. A previously published method was used to identify clones whose frequencies were significantly greater in on-treatment samples than in baseline samples. TCRdb holds this immuneACCESS table with in-frame rearrangements only. Some clones are missing; in checked studies, unresolved V genes explain under half, and the rest has no known cause. V and J calls and clone size are given by that table; D and trimming were obtained from the DNA. The sample table holds approximately 21,000 clones, of which roughly 82% were seen once. Of the sample, 51% is held by the ten largest clones.

The sample's treatment or condition label is to be understood as: randomized to nivolumab then ipilimumab (arm A) or the reverse (arm B). No trial patient had received prior DNA-damaging chemotherapy. On a FACS Aria II flow cytometer, live CD3+CD8+ cells that were negative for CD19 and CD56 were sorted from thawed PBMCs. Samples came from patients with melanoma in CheckMate 064, a randomized, open-label phase II trial of sequential checkpoint blockade. Peripheral blood mononuclear cells were collected by leukapheresis, purified with Ficoll-Paque, and frozen in human serum with roughly 10% DMSO. Right after sorting, the blood CD3+CD8+ cells were verified to be >95% pure, and DNA extraction followed.

The receptor was derived from a human donor with melanoma. This sample comprised CD8+ T cells sorted from blood (inferred from file names), obtained from a patient given nivolumab and ipilimumab in sequence. The chain was built from TRBV4-3 and TRBJ2-5; 7 bases in between match TRBD1. The J call is uncertain, as TRBJ2-7 better fits the DNA end. CDR3 region: CASSRGTAPSYEQYF. In nucleotides, the sequence is TGCGCCAGCAGCCGAGGGACAGCCCCCTCCTACGAGCAGTACTTC.